Detailed here is one T cell receptor (beta chain). The V and J ends lost 2 bases and 3 bases respectively, with 13 bases between them. This CDR3 is built from 15 residues. Germline V lookup: CDR1 MDHEN, CDR2 SYDVKM. These data originate in a study of T cell responses to AZD1222 COVID-19 vaccine. The assay was immunoSEQ multiplex PCR, and TCRdb's table has in-frame clones only and misses some. The profile covers roughly 150,000 clones, with approximately 88% appearing a single time and roughly 2.1% taken by the ten largest. The sequence derives from an adult in good health. The sample was peripheral blood, taken on day 0 of AZD1222 vaccination. The rearrangement joins TRBV28 to TRBJ1-2; no definite D call. This CDR3 reads CASSLVDLDYYGYTF. Written as DNA, the CDR3 is TGTGCCAGCAGTTTAGTCGATCTCGACTACTATGGCTACACCTTC.